This T cell receptor (beta chain) was sequenced during a study of OX40 agonist ivuxolimab in advanced cancers. Study-level findings and limits: Normalized expansion of T-cell clones was also low for some nonresponders.

Measured with immunoSEQ multiplex PCR; TCRdb has only the in-frame clones, and not every one. The repertoire holds over 150,000 clones, with 94% as singletons. The J segment lost 5 bases and the V segment lost 3 bases, leaving 7 bases of the junction unmatched. CDR1 is SGDLS, CDR2 YYNGEE, per germline. The CDR3 has 15 residues. This clone was detected only once. Its antigen is unknown. The receptor comes from an adult with an advanced solid tumor such as melanoma, head and neck, liver or kidney cancer. The sequencing used CD4+ or CD8+ T cells sorted from blood, collected in a trial of the OX40 agonist ivuxolimab. The chain joins TRBV9 to TRBJ2-3, with TRBD2 identical over 9 bases. The CDR3 bases are TGTGCCAGCAGCGGGCTAGCGGGGAGAGGAGATACGCAGTATTTT. It translates to CASSGLAGRGDTQYF.